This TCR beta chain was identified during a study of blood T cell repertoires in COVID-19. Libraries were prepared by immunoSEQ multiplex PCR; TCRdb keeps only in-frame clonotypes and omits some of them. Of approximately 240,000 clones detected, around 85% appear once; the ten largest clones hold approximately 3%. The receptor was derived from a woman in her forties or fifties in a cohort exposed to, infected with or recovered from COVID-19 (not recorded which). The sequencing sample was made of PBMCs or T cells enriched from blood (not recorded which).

The CDR3 here is CASTFSQGTETSGNTIYF. CDR3 sequence (DNA): TGTGCCAGCACCTTCTCCCAGGGGACCGAAACCTCTGGAAACACCATATATTTT. The V call is TRBV7-9, the J call TRBJ1-3, with a weak D call TRBD1 (6 bases). The germline CDR1 and CDR2 sequences are SEHNR and FQNEAQ (reference sequence). Trimming removed 7 bases from V and 0 bases from J, with 22 bases in between. The CDR3 is 18 residues long.